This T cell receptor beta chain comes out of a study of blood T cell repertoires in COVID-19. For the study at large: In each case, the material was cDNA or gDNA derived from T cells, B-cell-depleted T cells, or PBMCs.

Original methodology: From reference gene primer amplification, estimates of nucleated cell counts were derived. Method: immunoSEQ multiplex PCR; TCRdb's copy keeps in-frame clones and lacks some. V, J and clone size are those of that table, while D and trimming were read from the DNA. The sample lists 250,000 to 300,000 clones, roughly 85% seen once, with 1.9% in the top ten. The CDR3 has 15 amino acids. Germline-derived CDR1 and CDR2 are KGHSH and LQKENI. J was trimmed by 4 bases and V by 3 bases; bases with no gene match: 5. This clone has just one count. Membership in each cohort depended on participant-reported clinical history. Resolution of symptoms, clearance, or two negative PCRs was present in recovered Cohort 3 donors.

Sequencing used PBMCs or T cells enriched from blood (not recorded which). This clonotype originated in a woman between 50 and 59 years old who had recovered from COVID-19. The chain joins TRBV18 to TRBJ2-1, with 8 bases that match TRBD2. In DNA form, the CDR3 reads TGTGCCAGCTCACCGCGGGAGGCAATTTACAATGAGCAGTTCTTC. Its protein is CASSPREAIYNEQFF.